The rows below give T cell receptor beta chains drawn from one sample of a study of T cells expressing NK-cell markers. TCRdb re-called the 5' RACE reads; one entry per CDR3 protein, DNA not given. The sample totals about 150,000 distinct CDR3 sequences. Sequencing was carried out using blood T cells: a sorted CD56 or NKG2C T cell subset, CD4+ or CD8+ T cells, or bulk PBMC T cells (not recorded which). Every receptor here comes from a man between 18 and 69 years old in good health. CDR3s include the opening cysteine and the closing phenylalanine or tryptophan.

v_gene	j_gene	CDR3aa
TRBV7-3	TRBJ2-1	CASSLIAATDAYNEQFF
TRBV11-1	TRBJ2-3	CASAASGTLNTDTQYF
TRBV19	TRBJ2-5	CASSILGGTVAQETQYF
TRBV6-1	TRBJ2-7	CASTEAPIYEQYF
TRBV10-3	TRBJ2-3	CAISGEGSTTDTQYF
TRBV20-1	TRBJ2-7	CSASERGDREQYF
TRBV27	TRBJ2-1	CASSLLGYNEQFF
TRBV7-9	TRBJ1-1	CASSLLISDTEAFF
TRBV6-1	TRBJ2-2	CASSKLAHPGELFF
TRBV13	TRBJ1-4	CASSGKGQRVYEKLFF
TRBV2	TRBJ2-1	CAWGVGNEQFF
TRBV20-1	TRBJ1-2	CRGGTENYGYTF
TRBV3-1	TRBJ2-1	CASSPGQGGFYEQFF
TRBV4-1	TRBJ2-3	CASSHGLSLTDTQYF
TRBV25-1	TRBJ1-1	CASSEYPTKGTEAFF
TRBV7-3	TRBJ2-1	CASSQDMSSYNEQFF
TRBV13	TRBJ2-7	CASSLVLYERGSYEQYF
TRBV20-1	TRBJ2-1	CSASHGGPGYEQFF
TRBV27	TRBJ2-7	CASSFLGTGDSYEQYF
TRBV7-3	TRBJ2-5	CASSSGLAGGETQYF
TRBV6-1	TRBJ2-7	CASREKTGGSYEQYF
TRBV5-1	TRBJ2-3	CASSPHAGSSTDTQYF
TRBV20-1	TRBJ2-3	CSARDPDRGSSDTQYF
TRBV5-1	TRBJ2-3	CASSYQAGASTDTQYF
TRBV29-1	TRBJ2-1	CSVVGPYPSSYNEQFF
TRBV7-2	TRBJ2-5	CASSWTSGGAERETQYF
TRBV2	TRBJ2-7	CASSDGGQYTYEQYF
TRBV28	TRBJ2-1	CASGVVQHHEQFF
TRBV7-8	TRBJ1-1	CATVLGTGAEFNPEAFF
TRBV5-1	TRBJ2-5	CASSSLGGGPWKETQYF
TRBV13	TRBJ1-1	CASSLDRATTEAFF
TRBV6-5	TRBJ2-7	CASSYVPGQEQYF
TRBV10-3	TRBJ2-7	CAISGRGDRAYEQYF
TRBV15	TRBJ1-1	CATSSEGGMGTEAFF
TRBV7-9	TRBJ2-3	CASSLEPGVFTDTQYF
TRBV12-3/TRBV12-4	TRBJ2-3	CASSLTSGVTDTQYF
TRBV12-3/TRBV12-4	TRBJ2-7	CASRPAGGRAYEQYF
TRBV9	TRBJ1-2	CASFRGSYGYTF
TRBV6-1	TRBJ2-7	CASRNSGGARLEQYF
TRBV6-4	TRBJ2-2	CASSDTAGVTGELFF
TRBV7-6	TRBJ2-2	CASSASGGSTGELFF
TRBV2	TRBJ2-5	CASSEDTQGAGETQYF
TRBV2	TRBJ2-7	CASSDFQRGTYEQYF
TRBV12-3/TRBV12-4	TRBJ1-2	CASSLQGARGGYTF
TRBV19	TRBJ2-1	CASSIGQGPNEQFF
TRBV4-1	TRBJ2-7	CASSQEMRQGYEQYF
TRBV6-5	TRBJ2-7	CASSSFQGGGYEQYF
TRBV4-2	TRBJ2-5	CASSQTKGTGETQYF
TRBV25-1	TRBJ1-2	CASSGQQGLVGGYTF
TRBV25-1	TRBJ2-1	CASSDRGLGDEQFF
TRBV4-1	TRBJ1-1	CASSHDPLGMAFF
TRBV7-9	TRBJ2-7	CASSLTRADYEQYF
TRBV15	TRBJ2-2	CATSSSQGRDTGELFF